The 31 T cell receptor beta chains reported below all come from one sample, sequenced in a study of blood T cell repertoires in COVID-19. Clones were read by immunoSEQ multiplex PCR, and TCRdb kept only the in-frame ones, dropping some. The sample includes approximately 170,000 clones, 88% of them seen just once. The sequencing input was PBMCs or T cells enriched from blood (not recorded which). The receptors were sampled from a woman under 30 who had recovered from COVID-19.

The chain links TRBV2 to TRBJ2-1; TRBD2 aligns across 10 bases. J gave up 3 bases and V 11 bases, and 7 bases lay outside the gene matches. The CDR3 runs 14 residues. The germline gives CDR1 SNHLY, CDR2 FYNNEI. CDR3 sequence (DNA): TGTGCCGGCAAAGCGGGGGGGATCTACAATGAGCAGTTCTTC. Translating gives CAGKAGGIYNEQFF.

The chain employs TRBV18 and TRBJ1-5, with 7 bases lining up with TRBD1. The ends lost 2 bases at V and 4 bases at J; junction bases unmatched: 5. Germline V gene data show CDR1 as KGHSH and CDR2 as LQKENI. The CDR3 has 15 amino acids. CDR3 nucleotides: TGTGCCAGCTCACCATACCGGGACAGAAATCAGCCCCAGCATTTT. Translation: CASSPYRDRNQPQHF.

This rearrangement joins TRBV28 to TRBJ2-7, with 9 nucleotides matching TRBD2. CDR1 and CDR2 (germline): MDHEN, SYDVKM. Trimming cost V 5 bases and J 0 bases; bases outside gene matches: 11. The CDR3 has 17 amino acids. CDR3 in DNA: TGTGCCAGCAGTCCCCCCGCGGGGGGGGCGCCCTCCTACGAGCAGTACTTC. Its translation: CASSPPAGGAPSYEQYF.

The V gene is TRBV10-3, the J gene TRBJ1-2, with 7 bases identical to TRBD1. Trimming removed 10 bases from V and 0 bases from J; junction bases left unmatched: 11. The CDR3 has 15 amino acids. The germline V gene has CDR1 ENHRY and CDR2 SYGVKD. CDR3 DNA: TGTGCCACCGTACTGGCGACAGGGTCTAACTATGGCTACACCTTC. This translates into CATVLATGSNYGYTF.

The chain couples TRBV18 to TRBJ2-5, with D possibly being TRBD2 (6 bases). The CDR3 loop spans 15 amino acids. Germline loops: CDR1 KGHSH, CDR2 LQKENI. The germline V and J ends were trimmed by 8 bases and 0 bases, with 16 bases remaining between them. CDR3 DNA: TGTGCCAGCGCAATAGCGGTGACGTACCAAGAGACCCAGTACTTC. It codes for CASAIAVTYQETQYF.

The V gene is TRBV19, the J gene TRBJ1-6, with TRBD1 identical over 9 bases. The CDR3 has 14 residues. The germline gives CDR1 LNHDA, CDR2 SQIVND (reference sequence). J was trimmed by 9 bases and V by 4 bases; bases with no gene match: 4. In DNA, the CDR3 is TGTGCCAGTAGTACACAGGGGGCCGGTTCACCCCTCCACTTT. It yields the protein CASSTQGAGSPLHF.

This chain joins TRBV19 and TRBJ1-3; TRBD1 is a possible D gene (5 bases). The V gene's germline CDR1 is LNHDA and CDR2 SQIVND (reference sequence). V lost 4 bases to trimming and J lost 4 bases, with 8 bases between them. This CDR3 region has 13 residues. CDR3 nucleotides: TGTGCCAGTAGTACGGGGGTCGGAAACACCATATATTTT. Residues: CASSTGVGNTIYF. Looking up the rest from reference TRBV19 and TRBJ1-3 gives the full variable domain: DGGITQSPKYLFRKEGQNVTLSCEQNLNHDAMYWYRQDPGQGLRLIYYSQIVNDFQKGDIAEGYSVSREKKESFPLTVTSAQKNPTAFYLCASSTGVGNTIYFGEGSWLTVV.

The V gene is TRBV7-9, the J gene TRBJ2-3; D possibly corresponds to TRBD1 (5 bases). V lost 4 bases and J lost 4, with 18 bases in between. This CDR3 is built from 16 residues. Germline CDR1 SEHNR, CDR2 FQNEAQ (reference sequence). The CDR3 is CASSYYPPEGADTQYF. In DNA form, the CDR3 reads TGTGCCAGCAGCTACTATCCCCCAGAAGGGGCAGATACGCAGTATTTT.

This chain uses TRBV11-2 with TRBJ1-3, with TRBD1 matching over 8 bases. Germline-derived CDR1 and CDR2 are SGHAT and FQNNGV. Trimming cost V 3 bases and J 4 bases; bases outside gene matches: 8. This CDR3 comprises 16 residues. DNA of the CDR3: TGTGCCAGCAGCTTGGCCCACAGGGGGTTAGGAAACACCATATATTTT. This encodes CASSLAHRGLGNTIYF.

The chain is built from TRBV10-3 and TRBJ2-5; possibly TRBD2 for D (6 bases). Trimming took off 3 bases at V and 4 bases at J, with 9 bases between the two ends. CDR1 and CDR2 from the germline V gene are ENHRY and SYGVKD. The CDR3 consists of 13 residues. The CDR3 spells CAISDSSVETQYF. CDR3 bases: TGTGCCATCAGTGATTCTAGCGTAGAGACCCAGTACTTC.

The CDR3 coding sequence is TGCAGTGCTACCGGTCGAGATACGCAGTATTTT. Amino acids: CSATGRDTQYF. The chain links TRBV20-1 to TRBJ2-3, with D uncertain. The CDR3 consists of 11 residues. Germline assignment: CDR1 DFQATT and CDR2 SNEGSKA (reference sequence). V was cut by 4 bases and J by 5 bases, with 7 bases left in between.

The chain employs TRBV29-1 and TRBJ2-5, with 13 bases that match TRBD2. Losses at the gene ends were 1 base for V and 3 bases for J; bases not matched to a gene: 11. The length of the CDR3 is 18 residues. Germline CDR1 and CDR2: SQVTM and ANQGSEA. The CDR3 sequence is CSVEAWGLAGTVKETQYF. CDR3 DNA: TGCAGCGTTGAAGCGTGGGGACTAGCGGGGACCGTTAAAGAGACCCAGTACTTC.

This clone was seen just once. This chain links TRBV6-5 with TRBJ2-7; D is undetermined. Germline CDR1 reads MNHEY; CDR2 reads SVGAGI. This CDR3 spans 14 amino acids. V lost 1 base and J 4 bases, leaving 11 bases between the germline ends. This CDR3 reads CASSYLGVTYEQYF. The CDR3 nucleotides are TGTGCCAGCAGTTACTTGGGCGTGACGTACGAGCAGTACTTC.

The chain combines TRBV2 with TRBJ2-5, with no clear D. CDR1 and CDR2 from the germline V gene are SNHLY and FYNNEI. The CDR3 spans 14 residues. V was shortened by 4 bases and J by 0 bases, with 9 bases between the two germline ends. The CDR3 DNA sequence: TGTGCCAGCAGTGTAGTGCGGAACCAAGAGACCCAGTACTTC. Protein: CASSVVRNQETQYF.

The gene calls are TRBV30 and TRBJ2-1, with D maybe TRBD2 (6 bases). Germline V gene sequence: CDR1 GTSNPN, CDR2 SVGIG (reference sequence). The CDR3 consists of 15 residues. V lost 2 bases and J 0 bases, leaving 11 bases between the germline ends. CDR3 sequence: CAWSRRGRSYNEQFF. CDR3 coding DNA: TGTGCCTGGAGTAGGCGGGGACGCTCCTACAATGAGCAGTTCTTC.

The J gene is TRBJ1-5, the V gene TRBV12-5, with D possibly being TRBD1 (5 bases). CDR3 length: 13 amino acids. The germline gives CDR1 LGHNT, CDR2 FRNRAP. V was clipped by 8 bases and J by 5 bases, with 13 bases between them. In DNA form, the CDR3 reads TGTGCTAGTTCGACCCGGGGGGATCAGCCCCAGCATTTT. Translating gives CASSTRGDQPQHF. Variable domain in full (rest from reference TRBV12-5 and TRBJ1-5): DARVTQTPRHKVTEMGQEVTMRCQPILGHNTVFWYRQTMMQGLELLAYFRNRAPLDDSGMPKDRFSAEMPDATLATLKIQPSEPRDSAVYFCASSTRGDQPQHFGDGTRLSIL.

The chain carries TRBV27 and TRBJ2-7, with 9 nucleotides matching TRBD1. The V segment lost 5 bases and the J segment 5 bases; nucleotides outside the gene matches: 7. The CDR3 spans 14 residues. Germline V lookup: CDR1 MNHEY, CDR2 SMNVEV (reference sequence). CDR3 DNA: TGTGCCAGCAGTCTCCGGGACAGGGACCACGAGCAGTACTTC. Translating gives CASSLRDRDHEQYF.

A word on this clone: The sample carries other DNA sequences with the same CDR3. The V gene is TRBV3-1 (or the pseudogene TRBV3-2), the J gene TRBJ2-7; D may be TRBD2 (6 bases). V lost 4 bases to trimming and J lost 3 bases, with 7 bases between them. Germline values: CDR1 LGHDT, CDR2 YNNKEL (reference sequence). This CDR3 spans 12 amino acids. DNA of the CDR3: TGTGCCAGCAGCCTCGGGGGCTACGAGCAGTACTTC. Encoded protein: CASSLGGYEQYF.

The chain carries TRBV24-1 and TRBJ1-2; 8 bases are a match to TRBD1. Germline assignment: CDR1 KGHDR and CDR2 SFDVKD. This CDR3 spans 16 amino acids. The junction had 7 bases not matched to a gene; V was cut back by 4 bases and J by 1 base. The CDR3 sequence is CATSETGTGINYGYTF. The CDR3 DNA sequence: TGTGCCACCAGTGAGACCGGGACAGGAATTAACTATGGCTACACCTTC.

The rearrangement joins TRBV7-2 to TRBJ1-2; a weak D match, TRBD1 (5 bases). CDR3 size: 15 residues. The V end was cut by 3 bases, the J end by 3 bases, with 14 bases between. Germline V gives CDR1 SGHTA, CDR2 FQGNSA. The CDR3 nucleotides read TGTGCCAGCAGCTTTAGAGGCGACAGCTACTATGGCTACACCTTC. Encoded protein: CASSFRGDSYYGYTF.

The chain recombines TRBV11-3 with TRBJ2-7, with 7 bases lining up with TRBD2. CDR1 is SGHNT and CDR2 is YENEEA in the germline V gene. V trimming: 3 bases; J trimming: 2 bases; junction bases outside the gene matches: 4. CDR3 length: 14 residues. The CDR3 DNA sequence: TGTGCCAGCAGCTTGACAGCGGGGACCTACGAGCAGTACTTC. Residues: CASSLTAGTYEQYF. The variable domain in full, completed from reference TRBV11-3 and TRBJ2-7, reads EAGVVQSPRYKIIEKKQPVAFWCNPISGHNTLYWYLQNLGQGPELLIRYENEEAVDDSQLPKDRFSAERLKGVDSTLKIQPAELGDSAVYLCASSLTAGTYEQYFGPGTRLTVT.

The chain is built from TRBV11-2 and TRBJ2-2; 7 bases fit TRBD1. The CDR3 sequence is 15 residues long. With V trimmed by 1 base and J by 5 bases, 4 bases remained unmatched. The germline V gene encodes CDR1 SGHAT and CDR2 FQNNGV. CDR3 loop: CASSLVSTGTGELFF. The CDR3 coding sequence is TGTGCCAGCAGCTTAGTTTCGACAGGGACCGGGGAGCTGTTTTTT.

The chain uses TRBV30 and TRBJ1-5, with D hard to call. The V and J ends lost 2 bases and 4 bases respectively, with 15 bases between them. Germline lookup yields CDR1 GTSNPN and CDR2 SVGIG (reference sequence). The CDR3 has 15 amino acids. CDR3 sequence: CAWSPDTFPNQPQHF. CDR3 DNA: TGTGCCTGGAGTCCTGACACGTTCCCAAATCAGCCCCAGCATTTT.

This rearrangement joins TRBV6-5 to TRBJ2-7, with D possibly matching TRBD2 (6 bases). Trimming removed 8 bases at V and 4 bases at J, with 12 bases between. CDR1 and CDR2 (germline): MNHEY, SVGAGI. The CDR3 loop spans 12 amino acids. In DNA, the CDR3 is TGTGCCAGCCGCGGGGATGCGTACGAGCAGTACTTC. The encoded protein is CASRGDAYEQYF.

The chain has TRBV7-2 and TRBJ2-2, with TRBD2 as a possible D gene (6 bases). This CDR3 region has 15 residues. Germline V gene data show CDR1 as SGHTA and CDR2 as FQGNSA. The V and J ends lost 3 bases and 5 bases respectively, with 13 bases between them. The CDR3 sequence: CASSFRRARTGELFF. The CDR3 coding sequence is TGTGCCAGCAGCTTCCGGAGGGCGCGGACCGGGGAGCTGTTTTTT.

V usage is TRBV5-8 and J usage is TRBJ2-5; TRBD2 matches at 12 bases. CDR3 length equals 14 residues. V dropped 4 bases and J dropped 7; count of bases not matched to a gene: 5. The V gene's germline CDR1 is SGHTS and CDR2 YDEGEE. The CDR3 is CASSRTSGARTQYF. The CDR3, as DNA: TGTGCCAGCAGCAGGACTAGCGGGGCCCGGACCCAGTACTTC.

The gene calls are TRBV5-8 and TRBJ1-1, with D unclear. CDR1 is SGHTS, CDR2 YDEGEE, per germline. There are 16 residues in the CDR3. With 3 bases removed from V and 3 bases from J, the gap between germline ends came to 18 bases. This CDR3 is CASSSGITYEYTEAFF. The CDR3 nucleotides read TGTGCCAGCAGCTCGGGGATAACTTATGAGTACACTGAAGCTTTCTTT.

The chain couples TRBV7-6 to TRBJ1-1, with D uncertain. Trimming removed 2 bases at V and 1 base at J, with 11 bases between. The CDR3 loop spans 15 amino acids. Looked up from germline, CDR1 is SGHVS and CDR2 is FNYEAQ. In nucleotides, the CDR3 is TGTGCCAGCAGCTTACTGACCCCGGGGAACACTGAAGCTTTCTTT. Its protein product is CASSLLTPGNTEAFF.

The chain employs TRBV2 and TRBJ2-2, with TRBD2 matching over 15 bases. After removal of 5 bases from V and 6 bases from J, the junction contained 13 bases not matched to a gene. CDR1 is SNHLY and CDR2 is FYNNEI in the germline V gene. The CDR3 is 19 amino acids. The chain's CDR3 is CASSTLGTSGRSNAGELFF. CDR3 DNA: TGTGCCAGCAGTACCTTGGGGACTAGCGGGAGGTCTAATGCCGGGGAGCTGTTTTTT.

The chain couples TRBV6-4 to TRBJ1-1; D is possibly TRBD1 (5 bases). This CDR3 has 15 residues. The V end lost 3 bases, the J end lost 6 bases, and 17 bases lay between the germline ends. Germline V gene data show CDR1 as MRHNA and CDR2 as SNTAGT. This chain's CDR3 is CASSEQGHTSSEAFF. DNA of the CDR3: TGTGCCAGCAGTGAACAAGGACACACATCGTCTGAAGCTTTCTTT.

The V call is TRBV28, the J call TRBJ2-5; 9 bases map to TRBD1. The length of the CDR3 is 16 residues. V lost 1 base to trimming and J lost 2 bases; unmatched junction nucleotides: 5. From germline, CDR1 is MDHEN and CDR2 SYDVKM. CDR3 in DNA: TGTGCCAGCAGTTTATTGACAGGGGGTGGTCAAGAGACCCAGTACTTC. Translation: CASSLLTGGGQETQYF. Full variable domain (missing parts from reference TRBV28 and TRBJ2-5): DVKVTQSSRYLVKRTGEKVFLECVQDMDHENMFWYRQDPGLGLRLIYFSYDVKMKEKGDIPEGYSVSREKKERFSLILESASTNQTSMYLCASSLLTGGGQETQYFGPGTRLLVL.